The 22 T cell receptor beta chains given below trace back to one sample, sequenced in a study of blood T cell dynamics during melanoma immunotherapy (TCRdb year 2020). The sample's time point, from its label and the paper: pre-treatment baseline. Libraries were made using the immunoSEQ multiplex PCR assay. Drawn from immuneACCESS, this table holds only the in-frame rearrangements with V and J called that TCRdb kept. Clones are partly lost; checked studies trace under half to an unresolved V gene and leave the rest unexplained. The sample profile shows 9,000 to 10,000 clones; around 85% of them were found once. The top ten clonotypes cover about 11% of the sample. The sequencing here drew on blood, taken from a patient treated with checkpoint blockade. All receptors derive from a human donor with melanoma.

This clone was counted between two and nine times. Here the CDR3 DNA reads TGCAGCGTTGAATTCGGACAGGGGTTTGGAAACACCATATATTTT. Its translation: CSVEFGQGFGNTIYF. This chain connects TRBV29-1 to TRBJ1-3; 9 bases are a match to TRBD1. Per the germline V gene, CDR1 is SQVTM and CDR2 is ANQGSEA. V gave up 2 bases and J gave up 3 bases; unmatched junction bases: 5. The CDR3 length is 15 residues.

The rearrangement uses TRBV18 and TRBJ1-2; tentatively, D is TRBD1 (5 bases). Between the trimmed V and J ends, which lost 0 bases and 0 bases, there was a span of 8 bases. The germline gives CDR1 KGHSH, CDR2 LQKENI. This CDR3 has 15 amino acids. CDR3 coding DNA: TGTGCCAGCTCACCACCGGGGGTAGCTAACTATGGCTACACCTTC. Translation gives CASSPPGVANYGYTF.

J is TRBJ2-1 and V is TRBV5-1; D perhaps matches TRBD2 (5 bases). The CDR3 spans 13 residues. Trimming pared 4 bases from V and 5 bases from J, leaving 10 bases between. The germline CDR1 and CDR2 sequences are SGHRS and YFSETQ. The CDR3 spells CASSRENNNEQFF. The DNA of the CDR3 is TGCGCCAGCAGCCGGGAAAATAACAATGAGCAGTTCTTC.

The chain is built from TRBV6-5 and TRBJ1-6; a possible D gene is TRBD1 (6 bases). From germline, CDR1 is MNHEY and CDR2 SVGAGI. V lost 10 bases to trimming and J lost 7 bases, with 17 bases between them. This CDR3 spans 14 amino acids. CDR3 sequence reads: CATLAGTPNSPLHF. The CDR3 DNA follows: TGTGCCACCCTGGCCGGGACACCGAATTCACCCCTCCACTTT.

A remark on this clone: Other DNA sequences in this sample translate to the same CDR3. This chain joins TRBV27 and TRBJ1-5; tentatively, D is TRBD1 (6 bases). V lost 5 bases and J 2 bases, leaving 13 bases between the germline ends. This CDR3 region has 15 residues. The V gene's germline CDR1 is MNHEY and CDR2 SMNVEV (reference sequence). CDR3 in amino acids: CASSLQGLGNQPQHF. DNA of the CDR3: TGTGCCAGCAGTCTCCAGGGGTTAGGCAATCAGCCCCAGCATTTT.

This chain links TRBV9 with TRBJ2-7; 10 positions match TRBD1. There are 13 residues in the CDR3. The trim removed 3 bases at V and 7 bases at J, leaving 4 bases unmatched. Germline V lookup: CDR1 SGDLS, CDR2 YYNGEE. CDR3 region: CASSGTGGGEQYF. The CDR3 region has the DNA TGTGCCAGCAGCGGGACAGGGGGTGGTGAGCAGTACTTC.

The CDR3 DNA reads TGTGCCAGCAGCCCGATTCCCTCCTATGGCTACACCTTC. It codes for CASSPIPSYGYTF. The V gene is TRBV7-3, the J gene TRBJ1-2, with no clear D. Germline V lookup: CDR1 SGHTA, CDR2 FQGTGA. This CDR3 contains 13 residues. The germline V and J ends were trimmed by 5 bases and 4 bases, with 11 bases remaining between them.

The V and J genes are TRBV11-2 and TRBJ2-7; 7 bases line up with TRBD2. The CDR3 has 14 amino acids. CDR1 SGHAT and CDR2 FQNNGV come from the germline V gene. V trimming: 6 bases; J trimming: 4 bases; junction bases outside the gene matches: 9. The CDR3 coding sequence is TGTGCCAGCAGTCGGGTAGCGGGCCAGTACGAGCAGTACTTC. Protein: CASSRVAGQYEQYF.

The chain is built from TRBV18 and TRBJ2-7; D is tentatively TRBD1 or TRBD2 (5 bases each). Between the trimmed V and J ends, which lost 6 bases and 1 base, there was a span of 13 bases. The CDR3 is made up of 14 amino acids. Germline lookup yields CDR1 KGHSH and CDR2 LQKENI. CDR3 nucleotides: TGTGCCAGCTCCCAGGGACGCACGTCCTACGAGCAGTACTTC. Translation gives CASSQGRTSYEQYF.

The chain has TRBV15 and TRBJ2-1, with unresolved D. The V gene's germline CDR1 is LNHNV and CDR2 YYDKDF (reference sequence). CDR3 size: 12 residues. V was clipped by 0 bases and J by 8 bases, with 5 bases between them. The DNA for the CDR3 is TGTGCCACCAGCAGAGATAATTATGAGCAGTTCTTC. This codes for CATSRDNYEQFF.

Details on this clone: Other DNA sequences within the sample encode an identical CDR3. The chain uses TRBV6-1 and TRBJ2-7, with 7 bases lining up with TRBD1. Trimming took 2 bases from V and 7 from J; bases not matched to a gene: 8. This CDR3 region has 14 residues. Per germline, CDR1 MNHNS and CDR2 SASEGT. For the CDR3, the DNA is TGTGCCAGCAGTGAAACGCAGGGGGTTCGGGAGCAGTACTTC. It is translated as CASSETQGVREQYF.

This chain uses TRBV6-9 with TRBJ1-2; unclear D gene. The CDR3 contains 12 residues. V was pared by 5 bases and J by 7 bases, with 11 bases between. CDR1 MNHGY and CDR2 SVAAGI come from the germline V gene. The CDR3 sequence: CASSTKGIGYTF. For the CDR3, the DNA is TGTGCCAGCAGTACGAAGGGTATTGGCTACACCTTC.

The J gene is TRBJ2-7, the V gene TRBV5-1, with a possible D match to TRBD1 (6 bases). The CDR3 runs to 13 residues. Germline loops: CDR1 SGHRS, CDR2 YFSETQ. Trimming left V 2 bases short and J 4 bases short, with 10 bases between. The CDR3 sequence: CASSFNRAYEQYF. The CDR3 DNA follows: TGCGCCAGCAGCTTTAACAGGGCGTACGAGCAGTACTTC.

V usage is TRBV10-3 and J usage is TRBJ2-1; no definite D call. This CDR3 is 14 amino acids long. V shed 7 bases and J shed 3 bases, with 13 bases lying between them. Germline CDR1 is ENHRY and CDR2 is SYGVKD. The CDR3 DNA is TGTGCCATCAATCCGGGTGGGTTCTACAATGAGCAGTTCTTC. Translating it yields CAINPGGFYNEQFF.

This clone was observed a few times. This chain links TRBV19 with TRBJ2-2, with D possibly being TRBD1 (5 bases). The germline V gene has CDR1 LNHDA and CDR2 SQIVND (reference sequence). V was cut by 5 bases and J by 1 base, with 11 bases left in between. The CDR3 consists of 15 residues. CDR3 protein: CASSPLDRNTGELFF. The CDR3 coding sequence is TGTGCCAGTAGTCCCCTCGACAGGAACACCGGGGAGCTGTTTTTT.

The J gene is TRBJ1-5, the V gene TRBV19; D uncertain. Trimming removed 1 base at V and 0 bases at J, with 10 bases between. There are 16 residues in the CDR3. In germline, CDR1 is LNHDA, CDR2 SQIVND (reference sequence). Here the CDR3 reads CASSIGGINSNQPQHF. CDR3 DNA: TGTGCCAGTAGTATAGGAGGGATCAATAGCAATCAGCCCCAGCATTTT.

This chain links TRBV18 with TRBJ1-4; 7 bases fit TRBD1. V lost 6 bases to trimming and J lost 4 bases; unmatched junction nucleotides: 5. The CDR3 runs to 14 residues. Germline V lookup: CDR1 KGHSH, CDR2 LQKENI. Here the CDR3 DNA reads TGTGCCAGCTCCCCGGGACAGCTTAATGAAAAACTGTTTTTT. It translates to CASSPGQLNEKLFF.

The chain has TRBV18 and TRBJ2-6; D is unresolved. This CDR3 has 15 amino acids. Between the trimmed V and J ends, which lost 1 base and 0 bases, there was a span of 4 bases. In germline, CDR1 is KGHSH, CDR2 LQKENI. CDR3 sequence reads: CASSPQSSGANVLTF. For the CDR3, the DNA is TGTGCCAGCTCACCACAGAGCTCTGGGGCCAACGTCCTGACTTTC.

The chain combines TRBV19 with TRBJ2-5; D assignment may be TRBD1 or TRBD2 (5 bases each). Judging by the DNA end, TRBJ2-7 fits better; the J call may be wrong. From germline, CDR1 is LNHDA and CDR2 SQIVND (reference sequence). This CDR3 is 15 amino acids long. The CDR3 nucleotides are TGTGCCAGTAGTCTCGAGGGCAGGGCCTCCTACGAGCAGTACTTC. Translation: CASSLEGRASYEQYF.

This clone was recorded only once. The chain recombines TRBV9 with TRBJ2-7; 7 nucleotides align to TRBD1. The V segment lost 2 bases and the J segment 3 bases; nucleotides outside the gene matches: 5. The CDR3 contains 14 residues. Germline assignment: CDR1 SGDLS and CDR2 YYNGEE. Written as DNA, the CDR3 is TGTGCCAGCAGCGTTGGGACAGACTACTACGAGCAGTACTTC. This encodes CASSVGTDYYEQYF.

This chain joins TRBV28 and TRBJ1-2; D is ambiguous. CDR3 length equals 11 residues. Germline-derived CDR1 and CDR2 are MDHEN and SYDVKM. V was clipped by 5 bases and J by 5 bases, with 6 bases between them. CDR3 protein: CASSPQYGYTF. Here the CDR3 DNA reads TGTGCCAGCAGTCCACAATATGGCTACACCTTC.

The chain has TRBV28 and TRBJ1-5; 10 nucleotides align to TRBD1. Germline assignment: CDR1 MDHEN and CDR2 SYDVKM. J gave up 4 bases and V 5 bases, and 5 bases lay outside the gene matches. The CDR3 is 15 amino acids. CDR3 coding DNA: TGTGCCAGCAGTGACCGGGACAGGGGAAATCAGCCCCAGCATTTT. It encodes CASSDRDRGNQPQHF.